Below are 24 T cell receptor beta chains sequenced from a single sample in a study of blood T cell repertoires in COVID-19. Sequenced by immunoSEQ multiplex PCR; TCRdb stores in-frame clones only, minus some. This sample yields about 250,000 clones, of which 85% to 90% are seen a single time; under 9.5% belongs to the top ten. What was sequenced was PBMCs or T cells enriched from blood (not recorded which). The source is a man between 35 and 55 years old who had recovered from COVID-19.

This clone was recorded only once. This chain connects TRBV27 to TRBJ2-5; 11 nucleotides match TRBD2. J lost 2 bases, V lost 7 bases, and 12 bases had no gene match. Germline values: CDR1 MNHEY, CDR2 SMNVEV (reference sequence). The CDR3 contains 17 residues. The DNA of the CDR3 is TGTGCCAGCAAGACTAGGCTAGCGGGGGGCCAACAAGAGACCCAGTACTTC. Translating it yields CASKTRLAGGQQETQYF.

The J gene is TRBJ2-2, the V gene TRBV18, with 12 bases lining up with TRBD1. This CDR3 spans 17 amino acids. Germline V gene data show CDR1 as KGHSH and CDR2 as LQKENI. V lost 2 bases, J lost 6 bases, and 7 bases stayed unmatched. The DNA of the CDR3 is TGTGCCAGCTCACCAATAGGGACAGGGGGCGCCGCCGGGGAGCTGTTTTTT. The encoded protein is CASSPIGTGGAAGELFF.

About this clone: At one of its ends the junction is not consistent with the germline gene, which may arise from a read error. V gene TRBV28 combines with J gene TRBJ2-5; TRBD2 agrees at 8 bases. The CDR3 runs to 16 residues. From germline, CDR1 is MDHEN and CDR2 SYDVKM. CDR3 loop: CASSLPGAAGTSSFDF. CDR3 bases: TGTGCCAGCAGTTTACCCGGGGCCGCCGGGACTAGTTCCTTTGACTTC.

The J gene is TRBJ2-1, the V gene TRBV14; a weak D match, TRBD2 (6 bases). The CDR3 length is 20 residues. The V end lost 0 bases, the J end lost 2 bases, and 23 bases lay between the germline ends. Per germline, CDR1 SGHDN and CDR2 FVKESK. The CDR3 region is CASSQDGLSVLATTYNEQFF. The CDR3 DNA follows: TGTGCCAGCAGCCAAGATGGACTCTCGGTCCTAGCGACCACCTACAATGAGCAGTTCTTC.

The chain joins TRBV12-3 or TRBV12-4 to TRBJ1-2; D not resolved. The CDR3 runs 13 residues. V was clipped by 5 bases and J by 1 base, with 8 bases between them. The CDR3 region is CASSQTHNYGYTF. Written as DNA, the CDR3 is TGTGCCAGCAGTCAAACACATAACTATGGCTACACCTTC.

The chain is built from TRBV6-5 and TRBJ2-5, with 9 bases matching TRBD2. This CDR3 region has 13 residues. Trimming took 6 bases from V and 3 from J; bases not matched to a gene: 2. Germline V gene data show CDR1 as MNHEY and CDR2 as SVGAGI. The CDR3 spells CASRASGKETQYF. CDR3 in DNA: TGTGCCAGCAGGGCTAGCGGGAAAGAGACCCAGTACTTC.

The chain uses TRBV11-2 and TRBJ2-1, with D unresolved. Germline assignment: CDR1 SGHAT and CDR2 FQNNGV. Trimming took 3 bases from V and 5 from J, leaving 14 bases between them. This CDR3 spans 15 amino acids. The CDR3: CASSFLSPRNNEQFF. The DNA for the CDR3 is TGTGCCAGCAGCTTTTTATCCCCTAGGAACAATGAGCAGTTCTTC.

This clone turned up a few times. The chain couples TRBV4-3 to TRBJ1-5; TRBD1 is a possible D gene (5 bases). Germline V gives CDR1 LGHNA, CDR2 YSLEER. With 0 bases removed from V and 6 bases from J, the gap between germline ends came to 18 bases. CDR3 size: 17 residues. CDR3 in DNA: TGCGCCAGCAGCCAAGATCTAAGGCAGGGCCTAACTCAGCCCCAGCATTTT. Its protein is CASSQDLRQGLTQPQHF.

The chain couples TRBV29-1 to TRBJ2-1; 10 nucleotides align to TRBD2. There are 14 residues in the CDR3. Germline trimming cut 7 bases from V and 0 bases from J; bases unmatched to any gene: 3. Germline CDR1 is SQVTM and CDR2 is ANQGSEA. CDR3 sequence (DNA): TGCAGCGCCCGACTAGCGGGCTCCTACAATGAGCAGTTCTTC. Its protein product is CSARLAGSYNEQFF.

This sequence joins TRBV7-9 and TRBJ1-5; TRBD1 is a possible D gene (6 bases). The CDR3 spans 15 residues. Germline-derived CDR1 and CDR2 are SEHNR and FQNEAQ (reference sequence). Trimming took 3 bases from V and 3 from J, leaving 12 bases between them. CDR3 nucleotide sequence: TGTGCCAGCAGCTTGGGTACAGGGTCCAATCAGCCCCAGCATTTT. Translation gives CASSLGTGSNQPQHF.

J is TRBJ1-2 and V is TRBV9, with 10 nucleotides matching TRBD1. V shed 3 bases and J 7 bases; nucleotides not matched to a gene: 9. The germline gives CDR1 SGDLS, CDR2 YYNGEE. The CDR3 spans 15 residues. CDR3 sequence reads: CASSGGQGELGGYTF. The CDR3 bases are TGTGCCAGCAGCGGTGGACAGGGGGAGTTGGGTGGCTACACCTTC.

The chain is built from TRBV10-2 and TRBJ2-3; 14 bases align to TRBD2. The germline V gene encodes CDR1 WSHSY and CDR2 SAAADI. The CDR3 totals 16 residues. Trimming removed 8 bases from V and 5 bases from J; junction bases left unmatched: 9. The CDR3 spells CASGGLAGVAGDTQYF. As DNA, the CDR3 is TGCGCCAGCGGGGGACTAGCGGGAGTCGCGGGAGATACGCAGTATTTT.

The rearrangement links TRBV5-6 to TRBJ1-2; 7 bases line up with TRBD1. CDR3 length equals 14 residues. V dropped 4 bases and J dropped 4; count of bases not matched to a gene: 7. Germline CDR1 and CDR2: SGHDT and YYEEEE. CDR3 residues: CASSEGALLYGYTF. The CDR3 region has the DNA TGTGCCAGCAGCGAGGGGGCGCTTCTCTATGGCTACACCTTC.

The CDR3 DNA follows: TGTGCCAGTAGTATATACCCGGGGGGAACCTACAATGAGCAGTTCTTC. Translation gives CASSIYPGGTYNEQFF. The chain couples TRBV19 to TRBJ2-1; 7 bases are a match to TRBD2. The CDR3 has 16 amino acids. With 2 bases clipped from V and 2 bases from J, the junction kept 6 bases outside the gene matches. Germline CDR1 is LNHDA and CDR2 is SQIVND (reference sequence).

The rearrangement uses TRBV29-1 and TRBJ2-1; TRBD2 matches 8 bases. From germline, CDR1 is SQVTM and CDR2 ANQGSEA. The CDR3 loop spans 16 amino acids. Trimming cost V 4 bases and J 0 bases; bases outside gene matches: 8. CDR3 region: CSVVDLAGASYNEQFF. CDR3 sequence (DNA): TGCAGCGTTGTTGACCTAGCGGGCGCCTCCTACAATGAGCAGTTCTTC.

The chain couples TRBV5-1 to TRBJ2-7; TRBD1 agrees at 10 bases. Germline CDR1 reads SGHRS; CDR2 reads YFSETQ. The V segment lost 0 bases and the J segment 5 bases; nucleotides outside the gene matches: 2. The CDR3 contains 14 residues. CDR3 region: CASSLGDRGNEQYF. In DNA form, the CDR3 reads TGCGCCAGCAGCTTGGGGGACAGGGGAAACGAGCAGTACTTC.

The chain employs TRBV19 and TRBJ2-6, with 9 bases aligning to TRBD2. Germline V lookup: CDR1 LNHDA, CDR2 SQIVND (reference sequence). The CDR3 is 17 residues long. J gave up 5 bases and V 9 bases, and 14 bases lay outside the gene matches. DNA for the CDR3: TGTGCCAGCAGCGGGGGGCGGGGCACATCGTGGGCCAACGTCCTGACTTTC. Protein: CASSGGRGTSWANVLTF.

This chain uses TRBV3-1 (or the pseudogene TRBV3-2) with TRBJ1-1; no clear D. Per the germline V gene, CDR1 is LGHDT and CDR2 is YNNKEL (reference sequence). V lost 4 bases, J lost 1 base, and 13 bases lay in between. The CDR3 is 15 residues long. CDR3 DNA sequence: TGTGCCAGCAGCCCTCAATCGATACAGAACACTGAAGCTTTCTTT. It codes for CASSPQSIQNTEAFF.

The CDR3 is CASSSYLTGELFF. The CDR3 nucleotides read TGTGCCAGCAGCTCCTACTTAACCGGGGAGCTGTTTTTT. The V gene is TRBV7-3, the J gene TRBJ2-2; D ambiguous. Germline CDR1 SGHTA, CDR2 FQGTGA. The germline V and J ends were trimmed by 4 bases and 5 bases, with 8 bases remaining between them. CDR3 length equals 13 residues.

The chain carries TRBV9 and TRBJ2-7, with 12 bases lining up with TRBD2. The CDR3 spans 14 residues. Germline assignment: CDR1 SGDLS and CDR2 YYNGEE. Trimming removed 6 bases from V and 6 bases from J; junction bases left unmatched: 7. CDR3 sequence reads: CASNLAGGLGEQYF. The DNA for the CDR3 is TGTGCCAGCAATCTAGCGGGGGGGCTGGGCGAGCAGTACTTC.

The chain has TRBV7-2 and TRBJ2-6; D is ambiguous. V gave up 3 bases and J gave up 0 bases, with 12 bases separating them. CDR3 length: 17 residues. Germline CDR1 SGHTA, CDR2 FQGNSA. The CDR3 region is CASSFGPPSSGANVLTF. The CDR3 DNA sequence: TGTGCCAGCAGCTTTGGTCCCCCTAGCTCTGGGGCCAACGTCCTGACTTTC.

This chain joins TRBV7-2 and TRBJ2-5; tentative D call: TRBD2 (5 bases). Germline V gene sequence: CDR1 SGHTA, CDR2 FQGNSA. The CDR3 extends over 12 amino acids. V was shortened by 4 bases and J by 5 bases, with 8 bases between the two germline ends. The CDR3 DNA reads TGTGCCAGCAGCTCTCAGCGGGAGACCCAGTACTTC. Its translation is CASSSQRETQYF.

The sample holds a few counts of this clone. The chain uses TRBV2 and TRBJ1-6; D may be TRBD1 (5 bases). The CDR3 is 12 amino acids. Germline lookup yields CDR1 SNHLY and CDR2 FYNNEI. The V end was cut by 6 bases, the J end by 11 bases, with 11 bases between. Written as DNA, the CDR3 is TGTGCCAGCAGCGCGACAGAACCACCCCTCCACTTT. It yields the protein CASSATEPPLHF.

This clone was seen once. V usage is TRBV7-8 and J usage is TRBJ2-1; D is possibly TRBD1 (6 bases). CDR1 and CDR2 (germline): SGHVS, FQNEAQ. The CDR3 is made up of 13 amino acids. Trimming pared 6 bases from V and 5 bases from J, leaving 11 bases between. CDR3 nucleotide sequence: TGTGCCAGCAGACTCGACAGGAACAATGAGCAGTTCTTC. Its protein product is CASRLDRNNEQFF.